The 7 T cell receptor beta chains below were found in one sample sequenced in a study of blood T cell repertoires in COVID-19. TCRdb's copy holds only in-frame clones and misses some; the assay was immunoSEQ multiplex PCR. Among 100,000 or so clones listed, approximately 80% were seen once. The sequencing input was peripheral blood. The receptors here all came from an elderly man with acute or convalescent COVID-19.

The J gene is TRBJ1-1, the V gene TRBV18; the D is unclear. Per germline, CDR1 KGHSH and CDR2 LQKENI. The V and J ends lost 2 bases and 1 base respectively, with 5 bases between them. There are 13 residues in the CDR3. CDR3 in amino acids: CASSPGQNTEAFF. The CDR3 region has the DNA TGTGCCAGCTCACCAGGGCAGAACACTGAAGCTTTCTTT.

The V call is TRBV20-1, the J call TRBJ2-3, with 10 bases identical to TRBD2. The ends lost 3 bases at V and 3 bases at J; junction bases unmatched: 9. The germline CDR1 and CDR2 sequences are DFQATT and SNEGSKA (reference sequence). The CDR3 spans 16 residues. DNA for the CDR3: TGCAGTGCTAGTGGCCTAGCGGGAGAGGAAACAGATACGCAGTATTTT. Its translation is CSASGLAGEETDTQYF.

The rearrangement uses TRBV5-1 and TRBJ1-1; D gene uncertain. CDR3 size: 13 residues. The V and J ends lost 7 bases and 3 bases respectively, with 13 bases between them. The germline gives CDR1 SGHRS, CDR2 YFSETQ. The CDR3 region has the DNA TGCGCCAGCTCTTACACCGTCGACACTGAAGCTTTCTTT. Its translation is CASSYTVDTEAFF. The variable domain in full, completed from reference TRBV5-1 and TRBJ1-1, reads KAGVTQTPRYLIKTRGQQVTLSCSPISGHRSVSWYQQTPGQGLQFLFEYFSETQRNKGNFPGRFSGRQFSNSRSEMNVSTLELGDSALYLCASSYTVDTEAFFGQGTRLTVV.

The rearrangement uses TRBV7-9 and TRBJ1-1; D is possibly TRBD1 (5 bases). The CDR3 is 11 residues long. Trimming shortened V by 3 bases and J by 8 bases, and 7 bases separated the two germline ends. CDR1 and CDR2 from the germline V gene are SEHNR and FQNEAQ (reference sequence). The CDR3 DNA sequence: TGTGCCAGCAGCTTGCGACAGGAAGCTTTCTTT. This sequence encodes CASSLRQEAFF.

V usage is TRBV6-5 and J usage is TRBJ2-2; no definite D call. The CDR3 runs to 14 residues. Trimming stripped 2 bases from V and 1 base from J, with 5 bases between. From germline, CDR1 is MNHEY and CDR2 SVGAGI. As DNA, the CDR3 is TGTGCCAGCAGTTACCAACTGAACACCGGGGAGCTGTTTTTT. This sequence encodes CASSYQLNTGELFF.

Of note for this clone: The junction shows a germline mismatch at one end, possibly a read error. The chain joins TRBV7-2 to TRBJ2-1; D perhaps matches TRBD2 (6 bases). The CDR3 spans 16 residues. Germline V gene data show CDR1 as SGHTA and CDR2 as FQGNSA. This CDR3 is CASSSKALIPSTRKVF. CDR3 nucleotides: TGTGCCAGCAGCTCGAAAGCTTTAATCCCGTCGACTAGAAAGGTCTTC.

The rearrangement joins TRBV5-1 to TRBJ2-3, with no clear D. The germline CDR1 and CDR2 sequences are SGHRS and YFSETQ. V was cut by 4 bases and J by 3 bases, with 6 bases left in between. The CDR3 has 12 amino acids. As DNA, the CDR3 is TGCGCCAGCAGCCCTCCGACAGATACGCAGTATTTT. The encoded protein is CASSPPTDTQYF.